These 25 T cell receptor beta chains were all obtained from the same sample, sequenced in a study of blood T cell repertoires in COVID-19. Data came from immunoSEQ multiplex PCR; TCRdb stores just in-frame clones and leaves some out. This sample has around 72,000 clones; about 91% occur once, and the top ten carry about 6.4%. The sequencing sample was made of peripheral blood. All receptors come from a woman aged 70-85 years with acute or convalescent COVID-19.

The chain carries TRBV19 and TRBJ2-1; 14 bases are shared with TRBD2. CDR1 and CDR2 from the germline V gene are LNHDA and SQIVND (reference sequence). V lost 6 bases and J lost 1; bases outside the gene matches: 2. The CDR3 is 16 amino acids. CDR3 DNA sequence: TGTGCCAGTAGCGGACTAGCGGGAGGATCCTACAATGAGCAGTTCTTC. Amino acids: CASSGLAGGSYNEQFF.

The gene calls are TRBV6-6 and TRBJ2-2, with TRBD1 identical over 7 bases. Per germline, CDR1 MNHNY and CDR2 SVGAGI (reference sequence). V was pared by 8 bases and J by 7 bases, with 13 bases of the junction left unmatched. The CDR3 is made up of 15 amino acids. For the CDR3, the DNA is TGTGCCAGCCTTCGAGGGGGCGCAGGAAGCGGGGAGCTGTTTTTT. This encodes CASLRGGAGSGELFF.

The chain couples TRBV6-5 to TRBJ1-1, with a tentative D call TRBD1 (6 bases). Germline-derived CDR1 and CDR2 are MNHEY and SVGAGI. Trimming shortened V by 6 bases and J by 0 bases, and 14 bases separated the two germline ends. The CDR3 covers 15 residues. CDR3 residues: CASRPPWTVNTEAFF. CDR3 nucleotide sequence: TGTGCCAGCAGACCCCCCTGGACAGTGAACACTGAAGCTTTCTTT.

This sequence joins TRBV28 and TRBJ2-1, with D possibly matching TRBD2 (7 bases). Germline V CDR1 and CDR2: MDHEN, SYDVKM. The CDR3 consists of 16 residues. The V end was cut by 2 bases, the J end by 0 bases, with 11 bases between. The CDR3 sequence is CASSLGGASSYNEQFF. CDR3 bases: TGTGCCAGCAGTTTAGGGGGGGCTAGCTCCTACAATGAGCAGTTCTTC. The variable domain in full, completed from reference TRBV28 and TRBJ2-1, reads DVKVTQSSRYLVKRTGEKVFLECVQDMDHENMFWYRQDPGLGLRLIYFSYDVKMKEKGDIPEGYSVSREKKERFSLILESASTNQTSMYLCASSLGGASSYNEQFFGPGTRLTVL.

This clone was seen only a few times. The chain couples TRBV19 to TRBJ1-1; tentatively, D is TRBD1 (6 bases). Per germline, CDR1 LNHDA and CDR2 SQIVND (reference sequence). Deletions cut 6 bases from V and 1 base from J, with 15 bases between. CDR3 length: 15 amino acids. The CDR3 bases are TGTGCCAGTAGGCCCACGGGACACAAGAACACTGAAGCTTTCTTT. Amino acid sequence: CASRPTGHKNTEAFF. The full variable domain, its missing parts supplied by reference TRBV19 and TRBJ1-1, is DGGITQSPKYLFRKEGQNVTLSCEQNLNHDAMYWYRQDPGQGLRLIYYSQIVNDFQKGDIAEGYSVSREKKESFPLTVTSAQKNPTAFYLCASRPTGHKNTEAFFGQGTRLTVV.

V gene TRBV5-4 combines with J gene TRBJ1-2; D is possibly TRBD1 (5 bases). CDR1 SGHNT and CDR2 YYREEE come from the germline V gene (reference sequence). The length of the CDR3 is 14 residues. The ends were cut back, 6 bases at V and 0 bases at J, with 12 bases in the middle. CDR3 bases: TGTGCCAGCACCCTGGGGGGGGCTAACTATGGCTACACCTTC. It translates to CASTLGGANYGYTF. Combining the CDR3 with reference TRBV5-4 and TRBJ1-2 gives the whole variable domain ETGVTQSPTHLIKTRGQQVTLRCSSQSGHNTVSWYQQALGQGPQFIFQYYREEENGRGNFPPRFSGLQFPNYSSELNVNALELDDSALYLCASTLGGANYGYTFGSGTRLTVV.

This clone was seen only once. J is TRBJ2-1 and V is TRBV11-2, with TRBD2 matching 15 bases. The germline V gene encodes CDR1 SGHAT and CDR2 FQNNGV. This CDR3 contains 16 residues. V dropped 6 bases and J dropped 9; count of bases not matched to a gene: 9. CDR3 in amino acids: CASRPTGLAGGGEQFF. The DNA of the CDR3 is TGTGCCAGCAGGCCCACGGGACTAGCGGGAGGAGGTGAGCAGTTCTTC.

This clone appeared once. This chain connects TRBV11-3 to TRBJ2-1, with 8 bases matching TRBD1. The CDR3 is 14 amino acids. Germline CDR1 and CDR2: SGHNT and YENEEA. Trimming removed 1 base from V and 8 bases from J; junction bases left unmatched: 4. CDR3 loop: CASSLGQTGDEQFF. CDR3 DNA: TGTGCCAGCAGCTTAGGGCAGACAGGGGATGAGCAGTTCTTC.

The J gene is TRBJ1-2, the V gene TRBV6-5; D is ambiguous. The CDR3 is 16 residues long. The germline gives CDR1 MNHEY, CDR2 SVGAGI. The V end lost 2 bases, the J end lost 5 bases, and 18 bases lay between the germline ends. CDR3 amino acids: CASSYDPVERYYGYTF. CDR3 coding DNA: TGTGCCAGCAGTTACGACCCAGTGGAGAGATATTATGGCTACACCTTC.

The chain carries TRBV29-1 and TRBJ2-1; D is unresolved. This CDR3 is 10 amino acids long. The germline V gene encodes CDR1 SQVTM and CDR2 ANQGSEA. Trimming stripped 3 bases from V and 12 bases from J, with 9 bases between. The DNA of the CDR3 is TGCAGCGTTGAGAGTGAAGTGCAGTTCTTC. Its translation is CSVESEVQFF.

The chain uses TRBV7-8 and TRBJ1-1; the D is unclear. The germline V gene has CDR1 SGHVS and CDR2 FQNEAQ. The length of the CDR3 is 14 residues. The V gene lost 1 base and the J gene lost 0 bases, with 6 bases spanning the gap. The CDR3 loop reads CASSLGPVNTEAFF. Written as DNA, the CDR3 is TGTGCCAGCAGCTTAGGGCCTGTGAACACTGAAGCTTTCTTT. The whole variable domain, filled in from reference TRBV7-8 and TRBJ1-1, reads GAGVSQSPRYKVAKRGQDVALRCDPISGHVSLFWYQQALGQGPEFLTYFQNEAQLDKSGLPSDRFFAERPEGSVSTLKIQRTQQEDSAVYLCASSLGPVNTEAFFGQGTRLTVV.

A single count supports this clone. V gene TRBV7-2 combines with J gene TRBJ2-7, with D perhaps TRBD1 (5 bases). V was trimmed by 3 bases and J by 3 bases, leaving 12 bases between them. Germline loops: CDR1 SGHTA, CDR2 FQGNSA. The CDR3 totals 14 residues. The CDR3 nucleotides are TGTGCCAGCAGCTTCGGTCTGGGGCGCTACGAGCAGTACTTC. Amino acid sequence: CASSFGLGRYEQYF.

The CDR3 region is CASSQEGRGTGGVDTQYF. CDR3 nucleotide sequence: TGCGCCAGCAGCCAAGAAGGAAGGGGGACAGGGGGTGTAGATACGCAGTATTTT. This chain uses TRBV4-1 with TRBJ2-3; 11 nucleotides match TRBD1. The J segment lost 5 bases and the V segment lost 0 bases, leaving 10 bases of the junction unmatched. CDR3 length equals 18 residues. The V gene's germline CDR1 is MGHRA and CDR2 YSYEKL.

The rearrangement joins TRBV12-5 to TRBJ2-1; 8 positions agree with TRBD2. V lost 4 bases and J lost 6; bases outside the gene matches: 11. Germline V gives CDR1 LGHNT, CDR2 FRNRAP. There are 16 residues in the CDR3. The CDR3 bases are TGTGCTAGTGGTTCACCCGGGGGGGGAGTAATCAATGAGCAGTTCTTC. Amino acids: CASGSPGGGVINEQFF.

Notes on this clone: Here the CDR3 omits its conserved ending phenylalanine or tryptophan, so a read error is the likely source. V gene TRBV18 combines with J gene TRBJ1-2; D is possibly TRBD1 (5 bases). CDR3 size: 12 residues. Trimming cost V 3 bases and J 8 bases, with 10 bases left between them. Germline assignment: CDR1 KGHSH and CDR2 LQKENI. CDR3 sequence reads: CASSPDGGGYTL. For the CDR3, the DNA is TGTGCCAGCTCACCGGACGGGGGGGGCTACACCCTC.

The sample holds one count of this clone. The chain uses TRBV28 and TRBJ1-4; 10 nucleotides line up with TRBD1. Germline CDR1 is MDHEN and CDR2 is SYDVKM. The CDR3 sequence is 14 residues long. Trimming removed 6 bases from V and 7 bases from J; junction bases left unmatched: 5. CDR3 amino acids: CASSLTGGIEKLFF. CDR3 coding DNA: TGTGCCAGCAGCCTGACAGGGGGCATTGAAAAACTGTTTTTT.

The chain carries TRBV2 and TRBJ1-5; D possibly corresponds to TRBD1 (5 bases). Trimming pared 7 bases from V and 5 bases from J, leaving 12 bases between. This CDR3 spans 13 amino acids. Germline-derived CDR1 and CDR2 are SNHLY and FYNNEI. The CDR3 DNA reads as TGTGCCAGCAACCAGGGTGCCGATCAGCCCCAGCATTTT. Protein sequence: CASNQGADQPQHF.

The chain recombines TRBV3-1 (or the pseudogene TRBV3-2) with TRBJ1-3, with D perhaps matching TRBD1 (5 bases). The CDR3 has 15 amino acids. Germline V CDR1 and CDR2: LGHDT, YNNKEL (reference sequence). Trimming cost V 6 bases and J 0 bases, with 12 bases left between them. The CDR3, as DNA: TGTGCCAGCAGTCAGTCAGGGCTCTCTGGAAACACCATATATTTT. This sequence encodes CASSQSGLSGNTIYF.

This chain joins TRBV16 and TRBJ1-2; 9 bases map to TRBD1. Germline V gene lookup returns CDR1 KGHSY and CDR2 FQNENV. This CDR3 spans 14 amino acids. V was clipped by 6 bases and J by 8 bases; unmatched bases: 10. The CDR3 reads CASSPIQGAQGYTF. CDR3 DNA sequence: TGTGCCAGCAGTCCAATACAGGGGGCGCAAGGCTACACCTTC.

The chain combines TRBV29-1 with TRBJ1-2; the D is unclear. The CDR3 length is 14 residues. Germline CDR1 is SQVTM and CDR2 is ANQGSEA. Trimming shortened V by 7 bases and J by 0 bases, and 15 bases separated the two germline ends. CDR3 sequence reads: CSALLPTTNYGYTF. CDR3 coding DNA: TGCAGCGCCCTTCTCCCCACTACTAACTATGGCTACACCTTC.

V usage is TRBV28 and J usage is TRBJ2-1; 8 positions match TRBD2. With V trimmed by 4 bases and J by 6 bases, 5 bases remained unmatched. The CDR3 is made up of 14 amino acids. The germline gives CDR1 MDHEN, CDR2 SYDVKM. CDR3 bases: TGTGCCAGCAGTTGGCGGGGGGCGCCCAATGAGCAGTTCTTC. It encodes CASSWRGAPNEQFF. Complete variable domain (other parts from reference TRBV28 and TRBJ2-1): DVKVTQSSRYLVKRTGEKVFLECVQDMDHENMFWYRQDPGLGLRLIYFSYDVKMKEKGDIPEGYSVSREKKERFSLILESASTNQTSMYLCASSWRGAPNEQFFGPGTRLTVL.

The rearrangement joins TRBV19 to TRBJ2-5; D perhaps matches TRBD2 (6 bases). CDR1 and CDR2 (germline): LNHDA, SQIVND (reference sequence). This CDR3 is built from 19 residues. V shed 1 base and J shed 2 bases, with 23 bases lying between them. The CDR3 sequence: CASSIAGASLGGDQETQYF. In DNA, the CDR3 is TGTGCCAGTAGTATAGCGGGAGCCAGCTTGGGCGGGGATCAAGAGACCCAGTACTTC.

The chain joins TRBV4-2 to TRBJ1-2, with 7 bases identical to TRBD1. CDR3 length: 17 amino acids. With 1 base clipped from V and 6 bases from J, the junction kept 14 bases outside the gene matches. Per germline, CDR1 LGHNA and CDR2 YNFKEQ. This chain's CDR3 is CASSQVALRQGGHGYTF. For the CDR3, the DNA is TGTGCCAGCAGCCAAGTAGCTCTCCGACAGGGAGGCCATGGCTACACCTTC.

The rearrangement links TRBV5-4 to TRBJ2-3; the match to TRBD2 covers 10 bases. The CDR3 consists of 16 residues. Germline CDR1 SGHNT, CDR2 YYREEE (reference sequence). Losses at the gene ends were 4 bases for V and 2 bases for J; bases not matched to a gene: 7. CDR3 loop: CASSTLAGGNTDTQYF. DNA of the CDR3: TGTGCCAGCAGCACATTAGCGGGAGGAAACACAGATACGCAGTATTTT.

This clone was observed a few times. The rearrangement links TRBV5-1 to TRBJ2-2; D is possibly TRBD1 (5 bases). The CDR3 has 14 amino acids. The V end was cut by 5 bases, the J end by 0 bases, with 8 bases between. Germline V lookup: CDR1 SGHRS, CDR2 YFSETQ. The CDR3 sequence: CASRDSPNTGELFF. The CDR3 coding sequence is TGCGCCAGCAGAGACAGCCCGAACACCGGGGAGCTGTTTTTT.